This TCR beta chain was obtained from a study of control samples from healthy donors and cancer patients (dated by TCRdb to about 2020). Reading from cysteine to phenylalanine, the CDR3 counts 15 amino acids. The sequence is cut down to CDR3 DNA, 45 bases in frame from base 1. Cut back by 1 base and 7 bases, the V and J ends lie 14 bases apart. According to the germline V gene (reference sequence), CDR1 reads SEHNR and CDR2 reads FQNEAQ. Library creation used the immunoSEQ multiplex PCR assay. This is the immuneACCESS table as TCRdb keeps it, with only in-frame sequences that have V and J called. A part of the clones is gone; compared with another copy, unresolved V genes explain less than half, and the rest is unexplained. Across this sample there are 200,000 to 250,000 clones, with roughly 94% seen only once. About 1.6% of the sample is in the top ten clones. On this clone itself: Its antigen has not been determined. Nothing much larger sits one base from this clone, and base qualities are not available.

This receptor was identified in a man over 45 in good health. Sequences were obtained from blood. The sequence joins TRBV7-9 to TRBJ1-5; a tentative D match to TRBD1 spans 5 bases. Here is the DNA: TGTGCCAGCAGCTTAGAGGGGCAGGGTGGGCAGCCCCAGCATTTT. Its translation reads: CASSLEGQGGQPQHF.